This T cell receptor (beta chain) was recorded in a study of blood T cell repertoires in COVID-19. This CDR3 contains 14 residues. From germline, CDR1 is SGHTA and CDR2 FQGNSA. The V and J ends lost 1 base and 5 bases respectively, with 11 bases between them. Measured with immunoSEQ multiplex PCR; TCRdb has only the in-frame clones, and not every one. This sample has 200,000 to 250,000 clones, with roughly 83% found just once. Those enrolled in Seattle joined during active infection and were followed longitudinally afterward. The clonotype comes from a woman of 80 years or more with COVID-19, enrolled during active disease. Sequencing was done on a sample of peripheral blood. The chain uses TRBV7-2 and TRBJ1-2; tentative D call: TRBD1 (5 bases). CDR3 nucleotides: TGTGCCAGCAGCTTAGGGGGCAACAATTATGGCTACACCTTC. It specifies CASSLGGNNYGYTF.